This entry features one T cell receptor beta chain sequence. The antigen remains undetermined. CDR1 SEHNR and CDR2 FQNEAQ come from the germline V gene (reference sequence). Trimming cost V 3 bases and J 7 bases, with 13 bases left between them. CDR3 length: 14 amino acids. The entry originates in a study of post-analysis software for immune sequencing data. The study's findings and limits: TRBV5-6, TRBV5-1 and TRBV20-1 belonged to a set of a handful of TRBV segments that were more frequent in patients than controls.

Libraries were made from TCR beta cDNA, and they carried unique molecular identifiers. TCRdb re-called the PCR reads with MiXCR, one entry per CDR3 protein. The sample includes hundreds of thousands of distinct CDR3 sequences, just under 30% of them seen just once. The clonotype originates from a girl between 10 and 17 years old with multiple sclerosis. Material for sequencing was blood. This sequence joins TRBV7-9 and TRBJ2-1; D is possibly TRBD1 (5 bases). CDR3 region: CASSLTVYDNEQFF. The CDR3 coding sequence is TGTGCCAGCAGCTTGACAGTGTATGATAATGAGCAGTTCTTC. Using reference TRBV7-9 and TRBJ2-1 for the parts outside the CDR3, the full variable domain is DTGVSQNPRHKITKRGQNVTFRCDPISEHNRLYWYRQTLGQGPEFLTYFQNEAQLEKSRLLSDRFSAERPKGSFSTLEIQRTEQGDSAMYLCASSLTVYDNEQFFGPGTRLTVL.